The 19 T cell receptor beta chains presented below share a single source sample, sequenced in a study of blood T cell repertoires in COVID-19. Some clones are missing from TCRdb's copy, which holds only in-frame ones; the method was immunoSEQ multiplex PCR. The table has 150,000 or so clones, approximately 78% seen once. Sequencing was performed on peripheral blood. The receptor set was obtained from a human donor in a cohort sampled during active COVID-19.

The chain employs TRBV28 and TRBJ2-3; 11 positions match TRBD2. V trimming: 7 bases; J trimming: 1 base; junction bases outside the gene matches: 4. This CDR3 has 15 residues. CDR1 is MDHEN, CDR2 SYDVKM, per germline. CDR3 region: CASTPTSGGTDTQYF. In nucleotides, the CDR3 is TGTGCCAGCACCCCGACTAGCGGGGGCACAGATACGCAGTATTTT.

The rearrangement joins TRBV5-6 to TRBJ2-5; no clear D gene. The V gene's germline CDR1 is SGHDT and CDR2 YYEEEE. This CDR3 comprises 15 residues. Trimming pared 4 bases from V and 5 bases from J, leaving 18 bases between. DNA of the CDR3: TGTGCCAGCAGCGCCGAACCTGACCCGAGGGAGACCCAGTACTTC. This encodes CASSAEPDPRETQYF.

The J gene is TRBJ2-3, the V gene TRBV5-1, with unresolved D. The CDR3 loop spans 15 amino acids. Germline CDR1 reads SGHRS; CDR2 reads YFSETQ. V lost 1 base and J lost 1, with 10 bases in between. The CDR3 sequence is CASSLQSPGTDTQYF. The CDR3 DNA sequence: TGCGCCAGCAGCTTGCAGTCCCCTGGCACAGATACGCAGTATTTT.

V gene TRBV7-9 combines with J gene TRBJ2-1, with 15 bases aligning to TRBD2. The junction had 4 bases not matched to a gene; V was cut back by 5 bases and J by 8 bases. There are 15 residues in the CDR3. In germline, CDR1 is SEHNR, CDR2 FQNEAQ (reference sequence). The CDR3 DNA sequence: TGTGCCAGCAGCCTGGGACTAGCGGGAGGTGATGAGCAGTTCTTC. Its translation: CASSLGLAGGDEQFF.

This clone was recorded a few times. The V gene is TRBV11-3, the J gene TRBJ2-2; 8 positions match TRBD1. This CDR3 is built from 15 residues. From germline, CDR1 is SGHNT and CDR2 YENEEA. Trimming took 5 bases from V and 1 from J; bases not matched to a gene: 3. CDR3 loop: CASSTGTGNTGELFF. The CDR3 coding sequence is TGTGCCAGCAGCACCGGGACAGGGAACACCGGGGAGCTGTTTTTT.

V usage is TRBV19 and J usage is TRBJ1-4, with 10 bases aligning to TRBD1. Looked up from germline, CDR1 is LNHDA and CDR2 is SQIVND (reference sequence). V was pared by 9 bases and J by 6 bases, with 7 bases of the junction left unmatched. The CDR3 consists of 14 residues. CDR3 protein: CASRGQGIYEKLFF. CDR3 sequence (DNA): TGTGCCAGCAGGGGACAGGGGATATATGAAAAACTGTTTTTT.

This chain connects TRBV7-2 to TRBJ2-2; D not certain. This CDR3 is built from 14 residues. V gave up 3 bases and J gave up 4 bases, with 9 bases separating them. CDR1 and CDR2 (germline): SGHTA, FQGNSA. CDR3 coding DNA: TGTGCCAGCAGCTTGACGCCGGGCACCGGGGAGCTGTTTTTT. Amino acid sequence: CASSLTPGTGELFF.

This clone turned up a few times. The CDR3 reads CASSDDGLAGGWQYF. The CDR3 coding sequence is TGTGCCAGCAGCGACGACGGACTAGCGGGGGGGTGGCAGTACTTC. The V and J genes are TRBV7-8 and TRBJ2-7; 15 positions agree with TRBD2. Germline lookup yields CDR1 SGHVS and CDR2 FQNEAQ. The trim removed 5 bases at V and 9 bases at J, leaving 8 bases unmatched. The CDR3 is 15 residues long.

This rearrangement joins TRBV27 to TRBJ2-2; 7 nucleotides agree with TRBD2. CDR1 MNHEY and CDR2 SMNVEV come from the germline V gene (reference sequence). CDR3 length: 16 residues. V lost 6 bases, J lost 0 bases, and 7 bases stayed unmatched. The CDR3 reads CASRSVGTTNTGELFF. The CDR3 nucleotides read TGTGCCAGCAGGTCTGTTGGGACTACGAACACCGGGGAGCTGTTTTTT.

V and J are TRBV27 and TRBJ1-2; possibly TRBD1 for D (5 bases). V lost 3 bases to trimming and J lost 7 bases, with 12 bases between them. The germline gives CDR1 MNHEY, CDR2 SMNVEV (reference sequence). This CDR3 comprises 13 residues. The CDR3 nucleotides read TGTGCCAGCAGTTTCAGGGAAAGTGGTGGCTACACCTTC. It specifies CASSFRESGGYTF.

For this clone: Germline is not matched at one junction end, which may reflect a read error. The chain couples TRBV15 to TRBJ1-2, with TRBD1 matching over 8 bases. The CDR3 is 15 amino acids. Germline CDR1 and CDR2: LNHNV and YYDKDF (reference sequence). CDR3 bases: TGTGCCACCAGAAGAGCAGGGGGCTGGAACTATGGCTACACCTTC. This sequence encodes CATRRAGGWNYGYTF.

J is TRBJ2-3 and V is TRBV7-2; the D gene is possibly TRBD2 (6 bases). The CDR3 consists of 14 residues. In germline, CDR1 is SGHTA, CDR2 FQGNSA. The V end was cut by 1 base, the J end by 4 bases, with 9 bases between. CDR3 nucleotides: TGTGCCAGCAGCTTAGAGCCTAGCGCAGATACGCAGTATTTT. Translation: CASSLEPSADTQYF.

This clone was counted at least ten times. The chain couples TRBV7-9 to TRBJ2-1, with 11 nucleotides matching TRBD2. The CDR3 spans 14 residues. Per germline, CDR1 SEHNR and CDR2 FQNEAQ (reference sequence). The junction had 4 bases not matched to a gene; V was cut back by 5 bases and J by 7 bases. The CDR3 nucleotides read TGTGCCAGCAGCAATAGCGGGGGGGCGAATGAGCAGTTCTTC. Translating it yields CASSNSGGANEQFF.

The chain carries TRBV20-1 and TRBJ2-3, with 10 bases aligning to TRBD2. Trimming removed 3 bases from V and 6 bases from J; junction bases left unmatched: 12. The length of the CDR3 is 16 residues. The germline CDR1 and CDR2 sequences are DFQATT and SNEGSKA (reference sequence). CDR3 residues: CSASTRLAGPVDTQYF. The CDR3 DNA sequence: TGCAGTGCTAGTACCCGACTAGCGGGCCCGGTGGATACGCAGTATTTT.

This sequence joins TRBV19 and TRBJ1-1; D uncertain. V lost 5 bases and J lost 11, with 12 bases in between. The CDR3 covers 11 residues. Per the germline V gene, CDR1 is LNHDA and CDR2 is SQIVND (reference sequence). CDR3 sequence reads: CASSFDTRAFF. The CDR3 DNA reads as TGTGCCAGTAGTTTCGATACGCGGGCTTTCTTT.

This clone has a single count. This chain uses TRBV9 with TRBJ1-5, with D perhaps matching TRBD1 (5 bases). The germline V gene has CDR1 SGDLS and CDR2 YYNGEE. V was cut by 0 bases and J by 3 bases, with 10 bases left in between. This CDR3 region has 15 residues. CDR3 in DNA: TGTGCCAGCAGCGTAGGGCAGGGTCCCAATCAGCCCCAGCATTTT. This gives the protein CASSVGQGPNQPQHF.

The CDR3 loop is CATSTRGVGQETQYF. The CDR3 nucleotides read TGTGCCACCAGCACGCGGGGAGTCGGTCAAGAGACCCAGTACTTC. The rearrangement joins TRBV15 to TRBJ2-5; D is perhaps TRBD2 (6 bases). The CDR3 contains 15 residues. V lost 4 bases and J 2 bases, leaving 14 bases between the germline ends. CDR1 and CDR2 (germline): LNHNV, YYDKDF (reference sequence).

The chain employs TRBV10-3 and TRBJ2-5; TRBD2 matches 11 bases. Germline loops: CDR1 ENHRY, CDR2 SYGVKD. The CDR3 contains 14 residues. The V gene end was trimmed by 8 bases and the J gene end by 2 bases; junction bases not matched to a gene: 4. CDR3 in amino acids: CAISSGRPQETQYF. In DNA form, the CDR3 reads TGTGCCATCTCTAGCGGGAGGCCGCAAGAGACCCAGTACTTC.

This clone turned up a few times. The V and J genes are TRBV29-1 and TRBJ2-7; 7 bases line up with TRBD1. Germline-derived CDR1 and CDR2 are SQVTM and ANQGSEA. After removal of 6 bases from V and 4 bases from J, the junction contained 6 bases not matched to a gene. The CDR3 runs 12 residues. The CDR3 loop reads CSVPGQQYEQYF. The CDR3 nucleotides are TGCAGCGTACCGGGACAGCAGTACGAGCAGTACTTC.